These 30 T cell receptor beta chains were all obtained from the same sample, sequenced in a study of blood T cell repertoires in COVID-19. The assay was immunoSEQ multiplex PCR, and TCRdb's table has in-frame clones only and misses some. The sample has about 300,000 clones; 85% are singletons. Sequenced input: PBMCs or T cells enriched from blood (not recorded which). All receptors come from a woman in her forties or fifties who had recovered from COVID-19.

This chain joins TRBV9 and TRBJ2-3; no clear D gene. With 2 bases removed from V and 2 bases from J, the gap between germline ends came to 6 bases. CDR1 SGDLS and CDR2 YYNGEE come from the germline V gene. The CDR3 contains 13 residues. This CDR3 is CASSVTYTDTQYF. The DNA of the CDR3 is TGTGCCAGCAGCGTTACTTACACAGATACGCAGTATTTT. Full variable domain (rest looked up from reference TRBV9 and TRBJ2-3): DSGVTQTPKHLITATGQRVTLRCSPRSGDLSVYWYQQSLDQGLQFLIQYYNGEERAKGNILERFSAQQFPDLHSELNLSSLELGDSALYFCASSVTYTDTQYFGPGTRLTVL.

The rearrangement joins TRBV19 to TRBJ1-1, with TRBD1 matching 7 bases. Germline values: CDR1 LNHDA, CDR2 SQIVND (reference sequence). Trimming took 3 bases from V and 6 from J; bases not matched to a gene: 10. CDR3 length: 15 residues. The CDR3 region is CASSMGQPEWAEAFF. The CDR3, as DNA: TGTGCCAGTAGTATGGGACAGCCGGAATGGGCTGAAGCTTTCTTT.

The V call is TRBV19, the J call TRBJ1-5; a weak D match, TRBD1 (5 bases). Trimming cost V 3 bases and J 8 bases, with 11 bases left between them. This CDR3 contains 13 residues. In germline, CDR1 is LNHDA, CDR2 SQIVND (reference sequence). In DNA form, the CDR3 reads TGTGCCAGTAGTATGAACTCGGGGGAGCCCCAGCATTTT. It specifies CASSMNSGEPQHF.

The V call is TRBV19, the J call TRBJ1-1; D gene uncertain. Trimming removed 8 bases from V and 4 bases from J, with 14 bases in between. The CDR3 is 13 amino acids. The germline V gene has CDR1 LNHDA and CDR2 SQIVND (reference sequence). This CDR3 is CASSTRVGTEAFF. The CDR3 DNA follows: TGTGCCAGTTCCACCCGGGTCGGCACTGAAGCTTTCTTT.

This clone has more than one count but fewer than ten. J is TRBJ2-6 and V is TRBV15; 9 positions match TRBD1. The V segment lost 3 bases and the J segment 0 bases; nucleotides outside the gene matches: 0. The CDR3 runs to 16 residues. The V gene's germline CDR1 is LNHNV and CDR2 YYDKDF (reference sequence). The CDR3 is CATSRTGGSGANVLTF. CDR3 DNA sequence: TGTGCCACCAGCAGGACAGGGGGCTCTGGGGCCAACGTCCTGACTTTC. The entire variable domain, with the rest obtained from reference TRBV15 and TRBJ2-6, is as follows: DAMVIQNPRYQVTQFGKPVTLSCSQTLNHNVMYWYQQKSSQAPKLLFHYYDKDFNNEADTPDNFQSRRPNTSFCFLDIRSPGLGDTAMYLCATSRTGGSGANVLTFGAGSRLTVL.

The rearrangement links TRBV14 to TRBJ2-7; D is perhaps TRBD2 (5 bases). This CDR3 is 15 amino acids long. V was cut by 4 bases and J by 0 bases, with 13 bases left in between. Germline CDR1 is SGHDN and CDR2 is FVKESK. CDR3: CASSPRAGTSYEQYF. In DNA, the CDR3 is TGTGCCAGCAGCCCGAGGGCCGGAACCTCCTACGAGCAGTACTTC.

This clone was detected a few times. This sequence joins TRBV5-1 and TRBJ2-7, with 9 nucleotides matching TRBD1. Germline V gene sequence: CDR1 SGHRS, CDR2 YFSETQ. The CDR3 length is 14 residues. The trim removed 4 bases at V and 5 bases at J, leaving 7 bases unmatched. As DNA, the CDR3 is TGCGCCAGCAGCCAAGGACAGGGGACGGACGAGCAGTACTTC. Residues: CASSQGQGTDEQYF.

Points on this clone: Other DNA sequences in this sample translate to the same CDR3. The chain uses TRBV24-1 and TRBJ1-1; no clear D. Germline V lookup: CDR1 KGHDR, CDR2 SFDVKD. The CDR3 length is 13 residues. Trimming pared 4 bases from V and 1 base from J, leaving 6 bases between. Here the CDR3 DNA reads TGTGCCACCAGTGAGACGGGGAACACTGAAGCTTTCTTT. As protein: CATSETGNTEAFF.

This clone is a singleton in its sample. V gene TRBV27 combines with J gene TRBJ2-1; D perhaps matches TRBD1 (6 bases). V dropped 6 bases and J dropped 2 bases, with 14 bases sitting between them. CDR1 and CDR2 (germline): MNHEY, SMNVEV (reference sequence). This CDR3 region has 15 residues. The CDR3 sequence is CASRGAGATYNEQFF. CDR3 coding DNA: TGTGCCAGCAGGGGGGCAGGGGCTACCTACAATGAGCAGTTCTTC.

The gene calls are TRBV10-3 and TRBJ2-1; a possible D gene is TRBD1 (5 bases). Germline CDR1 ENHRY, CDR2 SYGVKD. The germline V and J ends were trimmed by 0 bases and 8 bases, with 20 bases remaining between them. The CDR3 is made up of 17 amino acids. The CDR3 reads CAISESSPQGAWYEQFF. The CDR3 bases are TGTGCCATCAGTGAGTCGAGTCCCCAGGGTGCATGGTATGAGCAGTTCTTC.

Of note for this clone: Other DNA sequences from this sample encode an identical CDR3 as well. The rearrangement joins TRBV18 to TRBJ1-1; TRBD1 matches 7 bases. Germline V gene data show CDR1 as KGHSH and CDR2 as LQKENI. V lost 1 base to trimming and J lost 1 base; unmatched junction nucleotides: 0. This CDR3 region has 14 residues. CDR3 loop: CASSPRTGNTEAFF. The CDR3 DNA is TGTGCCAGCTCACCACGGACAGGGAACACTGAAGCTTTCTTT.

J is TRBJ2-7 and V is TRBV9; a weak D match, TRBD1 (6 bases). Trimming took 0 bases from V and 4 from J, leaving 17 bases between them. The CDR3 contains 16 residues. Per germline, CDR1 SGDLS and CDR2 YYNGEE. The CDR3 reads CASSVGQAPTGYEQYF. DNA of the CDR3: TGTGCCAGCAGCGTAGGACAGGCCCCGACGGGGTACGAGCAGTACTTC.

This clone was seen a few times. CDR3 coding DNA: TGTGCCAGCAGCCGTACGGGTACCTCCTACAATGAGCAGTTCTTC. It translates to CASSRTGTSYNEQFF. V usage is TRBV7-9 and J usage is TRBJ2-1; D unresolved. Germline values: CDR1 SEHNR, CDR2 FQNEAQ (reference sequence). The ends were cut back, 5 bases at V and 0 bases at J, with 11 bases in the middle. The CDR3 runs to 15 residues.

The chain uses TRBV12-2 and TRBJ1-3; no check of the table's D call, TRBD1, against the DNA was made. TRBV12-2 is a pseudogene locus. The CDR3 sequence is 17 residues long. The CDR3 here is CASRLGDNTFSGNTIYF. CDR3 coding DNA: TGTGCAAGTCGCTTAGGCGACAATACGTTCTCTGGAAACACCATATATTTT.

As concerns this clone: Additional DNA sequences in this sample encode the identical CDR3. The rearrangement links TRBV6-5 to TRBJ1-5; TRBD1 is a possible D gene (5 bases). This CDR3 is built from 13 residues. V dropped 3 bases and J dropped 4 bases, with 7 bases sitting between them. Germline V CDR1 and CDR2: MNHEY, SVGAGI. The CDR3 here is CASSYGGNQPQHF. The CDR3 DNA reads TGTGCCAGCAGTTATGGGGGGAATCAGCCCCAGCATTTT.

The chain has TRBV7-3 and TRBJ2-3; 11 nucleotides line up with TRBD2. Trimming at V came to 3 bases and at J to 1 base, leaving 9 bases not matched to a gene. Germline CDR1 SGHTA, CDR2 FQGTGA. This CDR3 spans 18 amino acids. CDR3 bases: TGTGCCAGCAGCTTCGTGCCCGTAGCGGGGGGGCGCACAGATACGCAGTATTTT. This codes for CASSFVPVAGGRTDTQYF.

A single count supports this clone. The chain recombines TRBV4-1 with TRBJ2-2; D remains ambiguous. Trimming cost V 0 bases and J 2 bases, with 10 bases left between them. CDR3 size: 16 residues. Germline V CDR1 and CDR2: MGHRA, YSYEKL. DNA for the CDR3: TGCGCCAGCAGCCAAGATCAAGAACAAAACACCGGGGAGCTGTTTTTT. It translates to CASSQDQEQNTGELFF.

The V and J genes are TRBV5-1 and TRBJ2-5; 9 bases match TRBD2. The CDR3 loop spans 16 amino acids. The J segment lost 4 bases and the V segment lost 2 bases, leaving 9 bases of the junction unmatched. Germline-derived CDR1 and CDR2 are SGHRS and YFSETQ. The CDR3 coding sequence is TGCGCCAGCAGCTTAATACCAGCGGGAGGTTCAGAGACCCAGTACTTC. It is translated as CASSLIPAGGSETQYF.

This clone was recorded only once. The V gene is TRBV6-5, the J gene TRBJ1-3, with D possibly matching TRBD1 (5 bases). CDR1 MNHEY and CDR2 SVGAGI come from the germline V gene. The CDR3 length is 15 residues. Trimming removed 7 bases at V and 2 bases at J, with 15 bases between. The CDR3 coding sequence is TGTGCCAGCACCCCCCAAGGGGTTGCTGGAAACACCATATATTTT. It encodes CASTPQGVAGNTIYF.

This chain links TRBV4-2 with TRBJ2-3; D remains unclear. Germline CDR1 is LGHNA and CDR2 is YNFKEQ. The V gene lost 0 bases and the J gene lost 0 bases, with 7 bases spanning the gap. The CDR3 runs to 15 residues. CDR3 in DNA: TGTGCCAGCAGCCAAGATGCGGTTAGCACAGATACGCAGTATTTT. This sequence encodes CASSQDAVSTDTQYF.

The J gene is TRBJ1-1, the V gene TRBV5-1; D is unclear. The CDR3 sequence is 11 residues long. V was pared by 5 bases and J by 1 base, with 3 bases between. Germline-derived CDR1 and CDR2 are SGHRS and YFSETQ. For the CDR3, the DNA is TGCGCCAGCAGACAGAACACTGAAGCTTTCTTT. Protein: CASRQNTEAFF. Supplemented by reference TRBV5-1 and TRBJ1-1, the full variable domain reads KAGVTQTPRYLIKTRGQQVTLSCSPISGHRSVSWYQQTPGQGLQFLFEYFSETQRNKGNFPGRFSGRQFSNSRSEMNVSTLELGDSALYLCASRQNTEAFFGQGTRLTVV.

The rearrangement links TRBV19 to TRBJ2-1; D might be TRBD2 (6 bases). The CDR3 is 13 residues long. Trimming pared 3 bases from V and 5 bases from J, leaving 8 bases between. Germline CDR1 and CDR2: LNHDA and SQIVND (reference sequence). The CDR3 is CASSITSNNEQFF. CDR3 coding DNA: TGTGCCAGTAGTATTACTAGCAACAATGAGCAGTTCTTC.

The rearrangement uses TRBV6-5 and TRBJ2-2, with TRBD1 identical over 7 bases. Per germline, CDR1 MNHEY and CDR2 SVGAGI. This CDR3 is 14 amino acids long. The trim removed 9 bases at V and 1 base at J, leaving 5 bases unmatched. The CDR3 here is CASSRQGNTGELFF. The CDR3 DNA reads as TGTGCCAGTTCAAGACAGGGGAACACCGGGGAGCTGTTTTTT.

V usage is TRBV7-2 and J usage is TRBJ1-6, with D maybe TRBD1 (6 bases). The V gene's germline CDR1 is SGHTA and CDR2 FQGNSA. Trimming shortened V by 2 bases and J by 7 bases, and 12 bases separated the two germline ends. This CDR3 spans 15 amino acids. Written as DNA, the CDR3 is TGTGCCAGCAGCTTACAAAGGGGGATGAATTCACCCCTCCACTTT. This encodes CASSLQRGMNSPLHF.

The chain couples TRBV3-1 (or the pseudogene TRBV3-2) to TRBJ1-3; TRBD1 agrees at 9 bases. The CDR3 length is 15 residues. CDR1 and CDR2 (germline): LGHDT, YNNKEL (reference sequence). V lost 6 bases and J lost 3; bases outside the gene matches: 6. CDR3: CASRLQGARGNTIYF. The CDR3 DNA sequence: TGTGCCAGCAGACTACAGGGGGCGCGTGGAAACACCATATATTTT.

The V and J genes are TRBV30 and TRBJ1-6, with TRBD1 identical over 7 bases. CDR3 length: 13 amino acids. Trimming at V came to 4 bases and at J to 9 bases, leaving 6 bases not matched to a gene. The germline CDR1 and CDR2 sequences are GTSNPN and SVGIG (reference sequence). The CDR3 reads CAWIRDSGSPLHF. In nucleotides, the CDR3 is TGTGCCTGGATTCGGGACAGTGGTTCACCCCTCCACTTT.

The J gene is TRBJ2-1, the V gene TRBV6-4; D is perhaps TRBD2 (6 bases). Trimming pared 4 bases from V and 2 bases from J, leaving 9 bases between. The CDR3 totals 14 residues. In germline, CDR1 is MRHNA, CDR2 SNTAGT. Here the CDR3 DNA reads TGTGCCAGCAGTGCGGGACTGCCCTACAATGAGCAGTTCTTC. Protein product: CASSAGLPYNEQFF.

The chain carries TRBV28 and TRBJ1-5, with D perhaps matching TRBD1 (6 bases). Trimming removed 8 bases at V and 0 bases at J, with 8 bases between. The CDR3 length is 13 residues. CDR1 and CDR2 (germline): MDHEN, SYDVKM. Here the CDR3 reads CASRTASNQPQHF. CDR3 bases: TGTGCCAGCCGGACAGCTAGCAATCAGCCCCAGCATTTT.

This chain links TRBV7-2 with TRBJ2-7; D is uncertain. Germline V gene data show CDR1 as SGHTA and CDR2 as FQGNSA. Trimming stripped 5 bases from V and 6 bases from J, with 11 bases between. The length of the CDR3 is 12 residues. The CDR3 protein is CASSLNEAEQYF. CDR3 bases: TGTGCCAGCAGCCTAAATGAGGCCGAGCAGTACTTC.

J is TRBJ2-2 and V is TRBV5-1; 10 nucleotides line up with TRBD1. Germline V gene data show CDR1 as SGHRS and CDR2 as YFSETQ. The ends lost 0 bases at V and 1 base at J; junction bases unmatched: 3. CDR3 length: 17 residues. The CDR3 protein is CASSLAGTGVNTGELFF. The CDR3 DNA is TGCGCCAGCAGCTTGGCCGGGACAGGGGTGAACACCGGGGAGCTGTTTTTT.